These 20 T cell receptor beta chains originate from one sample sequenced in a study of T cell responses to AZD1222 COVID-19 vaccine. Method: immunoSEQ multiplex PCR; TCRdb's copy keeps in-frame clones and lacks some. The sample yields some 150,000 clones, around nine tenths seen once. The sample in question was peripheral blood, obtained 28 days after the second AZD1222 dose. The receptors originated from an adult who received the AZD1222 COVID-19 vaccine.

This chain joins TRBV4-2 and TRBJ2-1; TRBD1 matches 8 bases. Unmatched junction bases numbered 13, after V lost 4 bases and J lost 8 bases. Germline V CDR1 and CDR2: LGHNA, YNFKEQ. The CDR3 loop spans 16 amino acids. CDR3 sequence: CASSPSYRDRTYEQFF. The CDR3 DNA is TGTGCCAGCAGCCCCTCTTACCGGGACAGGACCTATGAGCAGTTCTTC.

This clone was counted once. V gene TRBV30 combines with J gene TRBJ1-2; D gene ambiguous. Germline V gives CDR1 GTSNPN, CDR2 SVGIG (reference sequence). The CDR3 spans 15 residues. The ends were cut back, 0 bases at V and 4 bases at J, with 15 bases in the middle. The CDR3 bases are TGTGCCTGGAGTGTAATGGGGTTGTATGGCTATGGCTACACCTTC. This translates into CAWSVMGLYGYGYTF.

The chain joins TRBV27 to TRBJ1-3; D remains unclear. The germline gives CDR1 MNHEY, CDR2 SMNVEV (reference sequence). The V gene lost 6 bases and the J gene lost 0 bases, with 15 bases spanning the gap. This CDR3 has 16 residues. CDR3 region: CASRSYQGSSGNTIYF. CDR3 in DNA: TGTGCCAGCAGATCCTATCAAGGTAGCTCTGGAAACACCATATATTTT.

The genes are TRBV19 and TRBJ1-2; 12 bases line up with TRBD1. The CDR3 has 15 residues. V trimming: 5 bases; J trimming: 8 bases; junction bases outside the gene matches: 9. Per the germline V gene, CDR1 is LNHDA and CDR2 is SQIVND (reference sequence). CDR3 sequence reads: CASSATGTGGWGYTF. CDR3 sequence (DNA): TGTGCCAGTAGTGCAACCGGGACAGGGGGCTGGGGCTACACCTTC.

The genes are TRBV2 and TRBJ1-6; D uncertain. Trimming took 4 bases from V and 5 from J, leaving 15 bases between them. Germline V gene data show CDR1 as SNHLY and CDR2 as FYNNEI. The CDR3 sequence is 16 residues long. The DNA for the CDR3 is TGTGCCAGCAGTGGGAGTATTCAAGGAAATAATTCACCCCTCCACTTT. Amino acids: CASSGSIQGNNSPLHF.

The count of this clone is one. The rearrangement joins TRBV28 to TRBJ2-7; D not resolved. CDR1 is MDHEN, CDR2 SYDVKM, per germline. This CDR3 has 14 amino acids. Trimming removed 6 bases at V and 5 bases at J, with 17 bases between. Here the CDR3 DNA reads TGTGCCAGCAGCACCGGACGGTCCTTACACGAGCAGTACTTC. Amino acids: CASSTGRSLHEQYF.

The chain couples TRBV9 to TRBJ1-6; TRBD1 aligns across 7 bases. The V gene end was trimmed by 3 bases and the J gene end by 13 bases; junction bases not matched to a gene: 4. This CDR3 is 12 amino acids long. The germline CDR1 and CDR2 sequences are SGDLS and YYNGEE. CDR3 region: CASSEQGSPLHF. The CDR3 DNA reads TGTGCCAGCAGCGAACAGGGGTCGCCCCTCCACTTT. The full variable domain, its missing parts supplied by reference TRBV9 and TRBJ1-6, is DSGVTQTPKHLITATGQRVTLRCSPRSGDLSVYWYQQSLDQGLQFLIQYYNGEERAKGNILERFSAQQFPDLHSELNLSSLELGDSALYFCASSEQGSPLHFGNGTRLTVT.

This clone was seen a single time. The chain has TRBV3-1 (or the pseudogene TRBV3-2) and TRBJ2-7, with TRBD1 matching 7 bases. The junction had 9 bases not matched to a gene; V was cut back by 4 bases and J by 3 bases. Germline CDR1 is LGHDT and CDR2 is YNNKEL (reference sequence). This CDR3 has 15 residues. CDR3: CASSPHRQGFYEQYF. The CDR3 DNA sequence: TGTGCCAGCAGCCCCCACCGACAGGGCTTCTACGAGCAGTACTTC.

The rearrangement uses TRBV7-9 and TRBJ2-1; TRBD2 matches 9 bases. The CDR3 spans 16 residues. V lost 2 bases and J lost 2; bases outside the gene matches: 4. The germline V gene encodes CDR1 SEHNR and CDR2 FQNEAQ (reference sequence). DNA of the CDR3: TGTGCCAGCAGCTTACCCCTAGCGGGGACCTACAATGAGCAGTTCTTC. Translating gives CASSLPLAGTYNEQFF.

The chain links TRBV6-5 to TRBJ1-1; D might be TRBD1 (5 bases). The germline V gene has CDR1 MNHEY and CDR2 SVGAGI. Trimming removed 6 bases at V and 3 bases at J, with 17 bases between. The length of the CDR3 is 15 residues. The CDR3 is CASREEGRGYTEAFF. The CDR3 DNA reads TGTGCCAGCAGAGAGGAAGGGAGGGGATACACTGAAGCTTTCTTT.

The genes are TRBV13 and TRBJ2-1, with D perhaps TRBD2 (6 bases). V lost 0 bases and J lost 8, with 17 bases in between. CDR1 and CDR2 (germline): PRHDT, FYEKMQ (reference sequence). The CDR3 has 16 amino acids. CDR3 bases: TGTGCCAGCAGCTTAGGCTCTCTAGCGACTTCGGATGAGCAGTTCTTC. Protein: CASSLGSLATSDEQFF.

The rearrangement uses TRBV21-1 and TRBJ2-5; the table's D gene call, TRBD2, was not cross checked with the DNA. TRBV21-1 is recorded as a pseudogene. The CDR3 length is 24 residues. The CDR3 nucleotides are TGTGCCAGCAGCAATCAGACCTCGGTCGGGGGGCCAAGACTAGCGGGTCCTACCCAAGAGACCCAGTACTTC. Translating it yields CASSNQTSVGGPRLAGPTQETQYF.

The CDR3 sequence is CASSPRGTAEAFF. CDR3 nucleotide sequence: TGTGCCAGCAGCCCCCGGGGTACGGCTGAAGCTTTCTTT. The gene calls are TRBV7-8 and TRBJ1-1; D is undetermined. CDR1 SGHVS and CDR2 FQNEAQ come from the germline V gene. The CDR3 has 13 residues. V lost 5 bases and J 6 bases, leaving 13 bases between the germline ends.

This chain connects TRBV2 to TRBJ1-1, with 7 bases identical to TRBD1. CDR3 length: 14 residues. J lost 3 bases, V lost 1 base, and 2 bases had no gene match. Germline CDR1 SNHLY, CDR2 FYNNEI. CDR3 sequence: CASSEGRGDTEAFF. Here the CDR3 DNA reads TGTGCCAGCAGTGAAGGCAGGGGGGACACTGAAGCTTTCTTT.

DNA for the CDR3: TGTGCCAGCAGGAGTGGACAGGGGCCACACACTGAGCAGTTCTTC. Its protein is CASRSGQGPHTEQFF. The J gene is TRBJ2-1, the V gene TRBV6-1; 9 nucleotides line up with TRBD1. Germline CDR1 MNHNS, CDR2 SASEGT. V was clipped by 6 bases and J by 9 bases; unmatched bases: 12. CDR3 length: 15 amino acids.

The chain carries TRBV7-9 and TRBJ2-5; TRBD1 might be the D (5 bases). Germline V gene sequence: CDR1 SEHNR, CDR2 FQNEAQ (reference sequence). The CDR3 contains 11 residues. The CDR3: CGTGRSETQYF. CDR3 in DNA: TGTGGAACAGGCCGCAGTGAGACCCAGTACTTC.

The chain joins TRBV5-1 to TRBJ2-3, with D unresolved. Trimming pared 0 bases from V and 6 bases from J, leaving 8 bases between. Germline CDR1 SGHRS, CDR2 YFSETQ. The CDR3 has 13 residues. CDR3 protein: CASSLALGDTQYF. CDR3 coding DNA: TGCGCCAGCAGCTTGGCCTTGGGCGATACGCAGTATTTT. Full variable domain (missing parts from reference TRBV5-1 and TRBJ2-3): KAGVTQTPRYLIKTRGQQVTLSCSPISGHRSVSWYQQTPGQGLQFLFEYFSETQRNKGNFPGRFSGRQFSNSRSEMNVSTLELGDSALYLCASSLALGDTQYFGPGTRLTVL.

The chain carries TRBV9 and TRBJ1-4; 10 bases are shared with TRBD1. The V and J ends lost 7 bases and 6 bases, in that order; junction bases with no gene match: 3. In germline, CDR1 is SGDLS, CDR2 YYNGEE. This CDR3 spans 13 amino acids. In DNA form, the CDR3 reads TGTGCCAGCGCGACAGGGGGCGATGAAAAACTGTTTTTT. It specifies CASATGGDEKLFF.

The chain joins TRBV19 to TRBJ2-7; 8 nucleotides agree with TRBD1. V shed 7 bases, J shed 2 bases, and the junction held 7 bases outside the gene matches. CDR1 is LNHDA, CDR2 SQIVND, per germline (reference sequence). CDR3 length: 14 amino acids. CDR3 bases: TGTGCCAGTACCCAGGGGACAGGAGCCTACGAGCAGTACTTC. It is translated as CASTQGTGAYEQYF.

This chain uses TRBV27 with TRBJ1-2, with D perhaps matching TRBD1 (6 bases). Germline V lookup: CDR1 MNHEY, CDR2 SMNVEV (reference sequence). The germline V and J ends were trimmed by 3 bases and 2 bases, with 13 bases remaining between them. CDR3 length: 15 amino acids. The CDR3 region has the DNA TGTGCCAGCAGTTTGGGCAGGGGAAAGAACTATGGCTACACCTTC. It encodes CASSLGRGKNYGYTF.